Sequencing of this TCR beta chain was carried out in a study of T-cell reconstitution after alpha-beta-depleted transplantation in children. This CDR3 contains 16 residues. Unique molecular identifiers were incorporated during preparation of the TCRbeta library. TCRdb re-analysed the PCR reads in MiXCR, keeping a single row per CDR3 protein. The data show a few hundred thousand distinct CDR3 sequences, with 15% to 20% seen just once and about 32% held by the top ten. This material consisted of PBMCs, mostly from graft donor cells, taken 360 days after TCRalphabeta/CD19-depleted stem cell transplant. The chain combines TRBV21-1 with TRBJ2-1; TRBD2, the table's D call, was not compared with the DNA. TRBV21-1 is reported as a pseudogene. The sequence was collected from a boy in the first two years of life who had a stem cell transplant for Wiskott-Aldrich syndrome, so the T cells may come from the graft donor. CDR3 nucleotide sequence: TGTGCCAGCAGCAAGCCGTTTAGCGGGAGATGGGATGAGCAGTTCTTC. This codes for CASSKPFSGRWDEQFF.